The 21 T cell receptor beta chains presented below share a single source sample, sequenced in a study of graft-versus-host responses after intestinal transplantation. Sequenced by immunoSEQ multiplex PCR; TCRdb stores in-frame clones only, minus some. The sample includes under 20,000 clones, around nine tenths of them seen just once. The sample in question was PBMCs, obtained 220 to 240 days after intestinal transplant. Receptor source: a human patient who received an intestinal transplant, so some T cells may come from the graft donor.

The genes are TRBV27 and TRBJ2-3, with D unclear. Germline V gene data show CDR1 as MNHEY and CDR2 as SMNVEV (reference sequence). V lost 6 bases, J lost 3 bases, and 7 bases lay in between. This CDR3 comprises 12 residues. Written as DNA, the CDR3 is TGTGCCAGCAGCTCCGTAACAGATACGCAGTATTTT. It yields the protein CASSSVTDTQYF.

The V call is TRBV30, the J call TRBJ2-3; D not resolved. V dropped 0 bases and J dropped 5 bases, with 6 bases sitting between them. Germline V gene lookup returns CDR1 GTSNPN and CDR2 SVGIG (reference sequence). The CDR3 length is 12 residues. The CDR3 protein is CAWSVWEDTQYF. CDR3 nucleotides: TGTGCCTGGAGTGTATGGGAAGATACGCAGTATTTT.

This clone was observed a few times. In nucleotides, the CDR3 is TGTGCCAGCAGCGAGCGGGGGGGCCTTGATGAGCAGTTCTTC. This sequence encodes CASSERGGLDEQFF. This sequence joins TRBV6-1 and TRBJ2-1, with 10 bases fitting TRBD2. CDR1 is MNHNS, CDR2 SASEGT, per germline. The CDR3 totals 14 residues. J gave up 8 bases and V 6 bases, and 7 bases lay outside the gene matches.

V and J are TRBV14 and TRBJ1-2, with TRBD1 matching over 8 bases. The CDR3 sequence is 13 residues long. The V and J ends lost 4 bases and 2 bases, in that order; junction bases with no gene match: 0. Looked up from germline, CDR1 is SGHDN and CDR2 is FVKESK. In DNA, the CDR3 is TGTGCCAGCAGCCGGGACAGGAACTATGGCTACACCTTC. Its translation is CASSRDRNYGYTF. Full variable domain (rest looked up from reference TRBV14 and TRBJ1-2): EAGVTQFPSHSVIEKGQTVTLRCDPISGHDNLYWYRRVMGKEIKFLLHFVKESKQDESGMPNNRFLAERTGGTYSTLKVQPAELEDSGVYFCASSRDRNYGYTFGSGTRLTVV.

The V and J genes are TRBV4-1 and TRBJ1-2; tentatively, D is TRBD1 (6 bases). This CDR3 comprises 16 residues. Between the trimmed V and J ends, which lost 1 base and 0 bases, there was a span of 12 bases. Germline V gene sequence: CDR1 MGHRA, CDR2 YSYEKL. In DNA form, the CDR3 reads TGCGCCAGCAGCCAAGTTCGGGACAAGACTAACTATGGCTACACCTTC. It translates to CASSQVRDKTNYGYTF.

This clone was seen a single time. V gene TRBV10-2 combines with J gene TRBJ2-2, with 10 positions matching TRBD2. Germline CDR1 WSHSY, CDR2 SAAADI. V was pared by 6 bases and J by 7 bases, with 8 bases of the junction left unmatched. The CDR3 spans 15 residues. CDR3 amino acids: CASRVLAGKGGELFF. CDR3 DNA: TGCGCCAGCAGGGTACTAGCGGGGAAGGGCGGGGAGCTGTTTTTT.

The rearrangement links TRBV2 to TRBJ2-3; 9 bases line up with TRBD2. This CDR3 is 15 amino acids long. V was pared by 4 bases and J by 1 base, with 3 bases of the junction left unmatched. Germline CDR1 reads SNHLY; CDR2 reads FYNNEI. The CDR3 nucleotides are TGTGCCAGCAGTGGATGGACTAGCGGCACAGATACGCAGTATTTT. Protein sequence: CASSGWTSGTDTQYF.

The chain links TRBV4-1 to TRBJ2-5; D remains ambiguous. The J call may be mistaken, given a closer DNA end match to TRBJ2-7. This CDR3 has 14 amino acids. The germline V gene has CDR1 MGHRA and CDR2 YSYEKL. CDR3 sequence reads: CASSPSGPTYEQYF. In DNA form, the CDR3 reads TGCGCCAGCAGCCCGTCCGGGCCCACCTACGAGCAGTACTTC.

This chain links TRBV15 with TRBJ2-7; 9 bases match TRBD1. This CDR3 contains 13 residues. CDR1 and CDR2 (germline): LNHNV, YYDKDF (reference sequence). The ends lost 8 bases at V and 3 bases at J; junction bases unmatched: 5. The CDR3 DNA follows: TGTGCCACCCGATCGACAGGGGGCTACGAGCAGTACTTC. Translating it yields CATRSTGGYEQYF.

V is TRBV15 and J is TRBJ1-1, with D perhaps matching TRBD1 (5 bases). V lost 0 bases and J lost 3, with 8 bases in between. The CDR3 has 14 residues. Germline loops: CDR1 LNHNV, CDR2 YYDKDF (reference sequence). CDR3 sequence: CATSRDRVYTEAFF. The CDR3 bases are TGTGCCACCAGCAGAGACAGGGTTTACACTGAAGCTTTCTTT.

V and J are TRBV9 and TRBJ2-6; 16 bases fit TRBD2. Per the germline V gene, CDR1 is SGDLS and CDR2 is YYNGEE. CDR3 length: 19 residues. Trimming at V came to 3 bases and at J to 2 bases, leaving 5 bases not matched to a gene. The CDR3 coding sequence is TGTGCCAGCAGCGCTCCCGGGACTAGCGGGGGGGCTGGGGCCAACGTCCTGACTTTC. This translates into CASSAPGTSGGAGANVLTF.

This clone was detected once. The V and J genes are TRBV7-9 and TRBJ2-1; D may correspond to TRBD1 or TRBD2 (5 bases each). V lost 1 base and J lost 5, with 9 bases in between. The CDR3 runs to 14 residues. Germline CDR1 and CDR2: SEHNR and FQNEAQ (reference sequence). Here the CDR3 reads CASSLVVGDNEQFF. The CDR3 DNA sequence: TGTGCCAGCAGCTTAGTTGTGGGGGACAATGAGCAGTTCTTC.

In its sample, this clone was seen a few times. The chain links TRBV5-1 to TRBJ1-1; TRBD1 is a possible D gene (6 bases). Germline loops: CDR1 SGHRS, CDR2 YFSETQ. The CDR3 loop spans 14 amino acids. Deletions cut 2 bases from V and 1 base from J, with 9 bases between. CDR3 amino acids: CASSFEGGNTEAFF. CDR3 in DNA: TGCGCCAGCAGCTTTGAGGGGGGGAACACTGAAGCTTTCTTT.

The gene calls are TRBV19 and TRBJ2-3; maybe TRBD2 (7 bases). Germline assignment: CDR1 LNHDA and CDR2 SQIVND (reference sequence). Deletions cut 3 bases from V and 3 bases from J, with 13 bases between. The CDR3 sequence is 15 residues long. CDR3 DNA: TGTGCCAGTAGTATTGGGGGGGCCCCAACAGATACGCAGTATTTT. Its translation is CASSIGGAPTDTQYF.

The gene calls are TRBV29-1 and TRBJ2-7; 7 nucleotides agree with TRBD2. Losses at the gene ends were 4 bases for V and 1 base for J; bases not matched to a gene: 7. Germline CDR1 reads SQVTM; CDR2 reads ANQGSEA. This CDR3 region has 14 residues. CDR3 nucleotides: TGCAGCGTTGTAGCGGGTGTGGGTTCCTACGAGCAGTACTTC. Residues: CSVVAGVGSYEQYF.

V usage is TRBV9 and J usage is TRBJ2-3; a possible D gene is TRBD2 (6 bases). Germline CDR1 is SGDLS and CDR2 is YYNGEE. CDR3 length equals 19 residues. Trimming cost V 1 base and J 0 bases, with 21 bases left between them. CDR3 DNA sequence: TGTGCCAGCAGCGTATCATCCTTCGGGCTAGCGAGCAGCACAGATACGCAGTATTTT. Protein sequence: CASSVSSFGLASSTDTQYF.

The gene calls are TRBV6-4 and TRBJ2-3, with TRBD2 matching over 12 bases. Germline V gives CDR1 MRHNA, CDR2 SNTAGT. The CDR3 has 14 amino acids. J lost 4 bases, V lost 4 bases, and 0 bases had no gene match. The CDR3 bases are TGTGCCAGCAGTGCTAGCGGGGGGGCAGATACGCAGTATTTT. Translation gives CASSASGGADTQYF.

The V call is TRBV4-1, the J call TRBJ2-5; D is unresolved. Trimming left V 0 bases short and J 0 bases short, with 14 bases between. CDR3 length equals 17 residues. Germline values: CDR1 MGHRA, CDR2 YSYEKL. CDR3 protein: CASSQDLAQTNQETQYF. CDR3 DNA sequence: TGCGCCAGCAGCCAAGATCTTGCCCAGACCAACCAAGAGACCCAGTACTTC.

The CDR3 nucleotides read TGTGCCAGCAGCCTTGGGACAGGGGGAGTTACTGAAGCTTTCTTT. Protein: CASSLGTGGVTEAFF. The chain employs TRBV7-9 and TRBJ1-1, with 11 positions matching TRBD1. Per the germline V gene, CDR1 is SEHNR and CDR2 is FQNEAQ (reference sequence). The trim removed 5 bases at V and 5 bases at J, leaving 7 bases unmatched. The CDR3 is 15 amino acids.

V gene TRBV5-6 combines with J gene TRBJ2-5; weak D call: TRBD2 (7 bases). The DNA matches TRBJ2-7 better at its end, which makes the J call doubtful. The CDR3 extends over 13 amino acids. Germline V gene data show CDR1 as SGHDT and CDR2 as YYEEEE. CDR3 nucleotides: TGTGCCAGCTTAGGGGGAGGGGCCTACGAGCAGTACTTC. This codes for CASLGGGAYEQYF.

This clone was counted a few times. This CDR3 reads CASSPSMNTEAFF. In DNA form, the CDR3 reads TGTGCCAGCAGCCCCTCTATGAACACTGAAGCTTTCTTT. The chain is built from TRBV14 and TRBJ1-1; no clear D gene. There are 13 residues in the CDR3. The germline gives CDR1 SGHDN, CDR2 FVKESK. V was pared by 4 bases and J by 0 bases, with 6 bases between.